This paragraph covers one T cell receptor (beta chain) sequence. This clonotype was counted only a few times. Its target antigen remains unknown. The record has no base qualities; no much larger clone is one base away. PBMCs were isolated by Ficoll-Paque density gradient centrifugation. This sample was taken from a study of T-cell memory formation after mild COVID-19 (dated by TCRdb to the early 2020s). Regarding the study in general: Most TCR sequence clusters were specific to one of the two donors. In two donors, T-cell clones that expanded and contracted after mild COVID-19 were followed by sequencing TCRalpha and TCRbeta repertoires longitudinally. Two young, previously healthy adult volunteers, one female and one male, were included in the cohort.

Sequencer: Illumina NovaSeq 6000. Using 5'RACE with constant-segment primers, TCRalpha and TCRbeta cDNA libraries were constructed, with sample barcodes and unique molecular identifiers added in the process. Trizol reagent was used to extract RNA from every sample. Amplification of the libraries took two PCR steps, and the second step added a second sample barcode plus Illumina TruSeq adapters. Sequencing of the libraries was done on an Illumina NovaSeq, producing 2 x 150 bp paired-end reads. The authors processed their data as follows. With migec v1.2.7, reads were demultiplexed and then collapsed into UMI-guided consensus sequences. Using mixcr v2.1.11, UMI consensuses were aligned to TRA and TRB V and J templates and then assembled into clonotypes. A clonotype was counted as expanded or contracted only if both edgeR and NoisET called the change significant, with noise models trained on biological replicates. For edgeR calls, the thresholds were a false discovery rate-adjusted p below 0.01 and a log2 fold-change of 1. As an exploratory analysis of dynamics, max-normalized trajectories of the 1000 most abundant clonotypes were examined by PCA with hierarchical clustering. The CD4 or CD8 phenotype of responding clones was assigned using the separately sequenced CD4+ and CD8+ repertoires. TCRdb ran its own pipeline on the public reads, namely fastp trimming at Q25 and MiXCR clone calling, and kept in-frame beta chains. Here each entry gathers all rows of one CDR3 protein and keeps the most common genes and DNA. None of the V and J calls come from the authors' own analysis; TCRdb made them. Within this sample are a few hundred thousand distinct CDR3 sequences, with roughly a fifth of them counted one time only. Approximately 8.4% of the sample comes from the top ten.

V lost 6 bases and J lost 2 bases; the stretch between them is 11 bases long. The CDR1 and CDR2 encoded by the germline V gene are MNHEY and SVGAGI. Including the terminal cysteine and phenylalanine, the CDR3 comprises 14 residues. This entry keeps only the CDR3 DNA: 42 bases, framed from base 1. Broader findings and caveats from the paper: From day 15 to 85, contracting clones showed balanced CD4/CD8 phenotypes, whereas a second wave of clones that expanded from day 15 to 37 leaned towards CD4+. The second-wave clones that peaked on day 37 were not confirmed to be SARS-CoV-2 specific. Some responding clones were detected in pre-infection memory, which suggested that pre-existing cross-reactive memory T cells had joined the SARS-CoV-2 response. Contracting CD4+ clones appeared mostly in the CM and EM memory subsets, whereas CD8+ clones were enriched in EMRA. Only two mild cases were covered in the study, and larger cohorts including severe cases with pre-infection samples were considered necessary.

The origin of this receptor is an adult woman who had mild COVID-19 (a few samples of this study predate the infection). The sample titles of this study are shuffled in the database, so cell type and time point are left out; the donor was told from shared clones. The chain couples TRBV6-5 to TRBJ1-3; too little of a D gene remains to name it. The sample taken for sequencing was PBMCs or a T cell subset sorted from them (not recorded which). CDR3 region: CASRTLEAGNTIYF. The DNA reads TGTGCCAGCAGAACCCTAGAAGCTGGAAACACCATATATTTT.